This TCR beta chain stems from a study of memory CD4+ T cells and cytomegalovirus serostatus. Study in general: Of the healthy Belgian adults, 9 or 10 were CMV seropositive and fewer than 30 seronegative. Study-level findings and limits: 67 of 164 known CMV-associated TCRbeta sequences appeared in CD4+ memory. Median bootstrapped AUC for CMV status was approximately 0.94 originally, about 0.9 US-trained.

Single viable CD3+CD4+CD8-CD45RO+ cells were sorted as the memory CD4+ T cells. Serostatus was set by detecting CMV pp150, pp28, p38, p52 IgG. This clone was detected only a few times. Antigen unknown. The data were produced by immunoSEQ multiplex PCR, yet TCRdb's version contains in-frame clones alone and is incomplete. The sample lists 35,000 to 40,000 clones, 79% occurring once. Sequencing input: memory CD4+ T cells from blood. This TCR derives from an adult in good health and CMV-seropositive.

The CDR3 here is CASSSGGLRDTGELFF. CDR3 coding DNA: TGTGCCAGCAGCTCGGGGGGCCTACGGGACACCGGGGAGCTGTTTTTT. This rearrangement joins TRBV5-6 to TRBJ2-2; D might be TRBD2 (7 bases). Trimming cost V 3 bases and J 3 bases, with 15 bases left between them. This CDR3 region has 16 residues. Germline CDR1 SGHDT, CDR2 YYEEEE. The whole variable domain, filled in from reference TRBV5-6 and TRBJ2-2, reads DAGVTQSPTHLIKTRGQQVTLRCSPKSGHDTVSWYQQALGQGPQFIFQYYEEEERQRGNFPDRFSGHQFPNYSSELNVNALLLGDSALYLCASSSGGLRDTGELFFGEGSRLTVL.